A single sample is the source of the 21 T cell receptor beta chains below, sequenced in a study of blood T cell repertoires in COVID-19. Sequenced by immunoSEQ multiplex PCR; TCRdb stores in-frame clones only, minus some. The table records about 220,000 clones, 65% to 85% of them present only once. Sequenced material: peripheral blood. The source is a woman aged 55-70 years with acute or convalescent COVID-19.

This sequence joins TRBV4-1 and TRBJ1-5, with 7 bases lining up with TRBD1. V trimming: 3 bases; J trimming: 7 bases; junction bases outside the gene matches: 9. The CDR3 sequence is 15 residues long. Germline V gives CDR1 MGHRA, CDR2 YSYEKL. The CDR3 nucleotides read TGCGCCAGCAGCCATACAGACAGGGTTGAGCAGCCCCAGCATTTT. As protein: CASSHTDRVEQPQHF.

This chain joins TRBV7-2 and TRBJ2-7, with D perhaps matching TRBD2 (6 bases). Germline V gene lookup returns CDR1 SGHTA and CDR2 FQGNSA. Deletions cut 5 bases from V and 4 bases from J, with 15 bases between. The CDR3 contains 14 residues. The CDR3 protein is CASSAGLRGYEQYF. DNA for the CDR3: TGTGCCAGCAGCGCGGGACTCAGAGGGTACGAGCAGTACTTC.

V gene TRBV7-8 combines with J gene TRBJ1-1; weak D call: TRBD1 (5 bases). Trimming took off 3 bases at V and 2 bases at J, with 7 bases between the two ends. This CDR3 is 13 amino acids long. CDR1 is SGHVS and CDR2 is FQNEAQ in the germline V gene. The CDR3 region is CASSLTANTEAFF. The CDR3 DNA sequence: TGTGCCAGCAGCTTGACAGCTAACACTGAAGCTTTCTTT.

The chain recombines TRBV7-8 with TRBJ1-2, with 11 bases identical to TRBD1. This CDR3 has 14 amino acids. The junction had 3 bases not matched to a gene; V was cut back by 5 bases and J by 4 bases. CDR1 and CDR2 (germline): SGHVS, FQNEAQ. The CDR3 DNA follows: TGTGCCAGCAGCCCGGGGACAGGGGGCTATGGCTACACCTTC. This translates into CASSPGTGGYGYTF.

The chain joins TRBV5-6 to TRBJ2-1; TRBD2 aligns across 8 bases. Germline V gives CDR1 SGHDT, CDR2 YYEEEE. V dropped 0 bases and J dropped 1; count of bases not matched to a gene: 3. The CDR3 has 16 amino acids. The CDR3 loop reads CASSLAGGGSYNEQFF. CDR3 nucleotide sequence: TGTGCCAGCAGCTTGGCGGGCGGGGGGTCCTACAATGAGCAGTTCTTC.

V usage is TRBV4-2 and J usage is TRBJ2-1, with 7 bases identical to TRBD1. With V trimmed by 3 bases and J by 7 bases, 12 bases remained unmatched. The CDR3 runs 16 residues. Germline CDR1 reads LGHNA; CDR2 reads YNFKEQ. CDR3 DNA sequence: TGTGCCAGCAGCCATAGATTTCAGGGGGATCAGAATGAGCAGTTCTTC. As protein: CASSHRFQGDQNEQFF.

The V and J genes are TRBV2 and TRBJ1-2; 8 bases fit TRBD1. The CDR3 extends over 11 amino acids. Germline V gives CDR1 SNHLY, CDR2 FYNNEI. V trimming: 7 bases; J trimming: 7 bases; junction bases outside the gene matches: 2. The CDR3 sequence: CASKTGVGYTF. The CDR3 DNA reads TGTGCCAGCAAGACAGGGGTTGGCTACACCTTC.

This chain connects TRBV28 to TRBJ2-4; no firm D call. Trimming removed 2 bases at V and 5 bases at J, with 28 bases between. The CDR3 runs 20 residues. CDR1 and CDR2 from the germline V gene are MDHEN and SYDVKM. The chain's CDR3 is CASSLGSASQSRFAENIQYF. The DNA for the CDR3 is TGTGCCAGCAGTTTAGGGTCCGCGTCTCAATCGCGGTTCGCGGAAAACATTCAGTACTTC.

The rearrangement links TRBV9 to TRBJ2-3; 10 bases fit TRBD1. The V and J ends lost 0 bases and 6 bases, in that order; junction bases with no gene match: 4. Germline lookup yields CDR1 SGDLS and CDR2 YYNGEE. The CDR3 contains 15 residues. This CDR3 reads CASSVGGQGMDTQYF. The CDR3 region has the DNA TGTGCCAGCAGCGTAGGGGGACAGGGGATGGATACGCAGTATTTT.

Notes on this clone: The sample holds other DNA sequences that translate to the same CDR3. This chain connects TRBV5-1 to TRBJ1-4, with 8 bases matching TRBD1. The CDR3 is 14 amino acids. Germline V gene sequence: CDR1 SGHRS, CDR2 YFSETQ. J was trimmed by 8 bases and V by 5 bases; bases with no gene match: 8. CDR3 region: CASSFGQGGEKLFF. In DNA, the CDR3 is TGCGCCAGCAGTTTCGGACAGGGAGGAGAAAAACTGTTTTTT.

V and J are TRBV30 and TRBJ1-2; weak D call: TRBD1 (6 bases). The CDR3 is made up of 13 amino acids. V was pared by 3 bases and J by 2 bases, with 10 bases between. The V gene's germline CDR1 is GTSNPN and CDR2 SVGIG (reference sequence). CDR3 protein: CAWRPDRNYGYTF. DNA for the CDR3: TGTGCCTGGAGACCGGACAGAAACTATGGCTACACCTTC.

The chain uses TRBV25-1 and TRBJ2-5; a weak D match, TRBD2 (7 bases). The V gene lost 3 bases and the J gene lost 4 bases, with 12 bases spanning the gap. Per the germline V gene, CDR1 is MGHDK and CDR2 is SYGVNS. The CDR3 contains 14 residues. The CDR3 reads CASSEAGAGETQYF. CDR3 bases: TGTGCCAGCAGTGAGGCGGGGGCCGGAGAGACCCAGTACTTC.

This chain uses TRBV5-1 with TRBJ2-7; 10 bases line up with TRBD1. Germline assignment: CDR1 SGHRS and CDR2 YFSETQ. The V segment lost 2 bases and the J segment 3 bases; nucleotides outside the gene matches: 5. The CDR3 has 15 residues. The CDR3 spells CASSFMTGGIYEQYF. CDR3 nucleotides: TGCGCCAGCAGCTTCATGACAGGGGGCATCTACGAGCAGTACTTC.

The sample holds a few counts of this clone. This sequence joins TRBV4-1 and TRBJ2-2; 11 bases line up with TRBD1. The germline V gene has CDR1 MGHRA and CDR2 YSYEKL. The CDR3 covers 15 residues. Losses at the gene ends were 5 bases for V and 5 bases for J; bases not matched to a gene: 4. CDR3 nucleotides: TGCGCCAGCAGCTCCCGGGACAGGGGGACCGGGGAGCTGTTTTTT. Translating it yields CASSSRDRGTGELFF.

J is TRBJ2-1 and V is TRBV7-9, with D possibly being TRBD2 (6 bases). This CDR3 contains 15 residues. The ends were cut back, 5 bases at V and 5 bases at J, with 16 bases in the middle. Germline V gene sequence: CDR1 SEHNR, CDR2 FQNEAQ (reference sequence). The CDR3 DNA sequence: TGTGCCAGCAGCCCTCCCTCGAGGACTAACAATGAGCAGTTCTTC. Its protein is CASSPPSRTNNEQFF.

This clone was seen a handful of times. The rearrangement uses TRBV4-1 and TRBJ1-6; 8 nucleotides align to TRBD1. CDR3 size: 14 residues. Germline V lookup: CDR1 MGHRA, CDR2 YSYEKL. V lost 0 bases to trimming and J lost 10 bases; unmatched junction nucleotides: 2. The CDR3 DNA is TGCGCCAGCAGCCAAGAGGACAGGGTCTCACCCCTCCACTTT. Its translation: CASSQEDRVSPLHF.

The chain employs TRBV5-4 and TRBJ1-1, with no clear D. The CDR3 length is 13 residues. The V and J ends lost 0 bases and 3 bases respectively, with 6 bases between them. Germline CDR1 reads SGHNT; CDR2 reads YYREEE (reference sequence). The CDR3 DNA reads TGTGCCAGCAGCTTGGGAGTGGACACTGAAGCTTTCTTT. Translation gives CASSLGVDTEAFF.

The J gene is TRBJ1-2, the V gene TRBV20-1; 9 bases agree with TRBD1. CDR3 length: 11 residues. J was trimmed by 9 bases and V by 4 bases; bases with no gene match: 3. Germline CDR1 is DFQATT and CDR2 is SNEGSKA (reference sequence). CDR3 coding DNA: TGCAGTGCTAAGGGACAGGGTAGCTACACCTTC. Encoded protein: CSAKGQGSYTF.

The rearrangement uses TRBV12-3 or TRBV12-4 and TRBJ2-7, with 8 bases fitting TRBD2. This CDR3 region has 11 residues. V lost 10 bases, J lost 5 bases, and 4 bases stayed unmatched. CDR3 DNA: TGTGCCACCCGGGGGGGCCACGAGCAGTACTTC. It encodes CATRGGHEQYF.

This rearrangement joins TRBV19 to TRBJ1-2; the match to TRBD1 covers 9 bases. This CDR3 is 15 amino acids long. Germline CDR1 LNHDA, CDR2 SQIVND (reference sequence). V shed 3 bases, J shed 0 bases, and the junction held 2 bases outside the gene matches. The CDR3 sequence is CASSIGTGTNYGYTF. The DNA for the CDR3 is TGTGCCAGTAGTATCGGGACAGGGACTAACTATGGCTACACCTTC.

V gene TRBV6-5 combines with J gene TRBJ1-4; 8 bases match TRBD1. The CDR3 extends over 15 amino acids. Germline V lookup: CDR1 MNHEY, CDR2 SVGAGI. Trimming cost V 0 bases and J 7 bases; bases outside gene matches: 4. In nucleotides, the CDR3 is TGTGCCAGCAGTTACTCCATACAGGGGGTTGAAAAACTGTTTTTT. Protein product: CASSYSIQGVEKLFF.